This T cell receptor beta chain was identified during a study of T cells in Graves' hyperthyroidism and ophthalmopathy. In the ophthalmopathy cohort, Clinical Activity Score was at least 3, NOSPECS grade at least 4, and duration under 3 months. Researchers took RNA transcripts and amplified the TCR beta CDR3 regions from them. HTBI primers were the set used in a first-round RT-PCR of the TCR CDR3. TCRdb re-analysed the multiplex PCR reads in MiXCR, keeping a single row per CDR3 protein. The sample has more than 500,000 distinct CDR3 sequences, about 16% seen once. With V trimmed by 3 bases and J by 4 bases, 13 bases remained unmatched. The CDR3 has 18 amino acids. Germline values: CDR1 SGDLS, CDR2 YYNGEE.

What was sequenced was blood. The TCR comes from a woman aged 25-40 years with Graves' ophthalmopathy. The V and J genes are TRBV9 and TRBJ1-5, with TRBD1 identical over 10 bases. CDR3 region: CASSGPTGTGEANQPQHF. The CDR3 DNA reads TGTGCCAGCAGCGGCCCCACCGGGACAGGGGAGGCGAATCAGCCCCAGCATTTT.